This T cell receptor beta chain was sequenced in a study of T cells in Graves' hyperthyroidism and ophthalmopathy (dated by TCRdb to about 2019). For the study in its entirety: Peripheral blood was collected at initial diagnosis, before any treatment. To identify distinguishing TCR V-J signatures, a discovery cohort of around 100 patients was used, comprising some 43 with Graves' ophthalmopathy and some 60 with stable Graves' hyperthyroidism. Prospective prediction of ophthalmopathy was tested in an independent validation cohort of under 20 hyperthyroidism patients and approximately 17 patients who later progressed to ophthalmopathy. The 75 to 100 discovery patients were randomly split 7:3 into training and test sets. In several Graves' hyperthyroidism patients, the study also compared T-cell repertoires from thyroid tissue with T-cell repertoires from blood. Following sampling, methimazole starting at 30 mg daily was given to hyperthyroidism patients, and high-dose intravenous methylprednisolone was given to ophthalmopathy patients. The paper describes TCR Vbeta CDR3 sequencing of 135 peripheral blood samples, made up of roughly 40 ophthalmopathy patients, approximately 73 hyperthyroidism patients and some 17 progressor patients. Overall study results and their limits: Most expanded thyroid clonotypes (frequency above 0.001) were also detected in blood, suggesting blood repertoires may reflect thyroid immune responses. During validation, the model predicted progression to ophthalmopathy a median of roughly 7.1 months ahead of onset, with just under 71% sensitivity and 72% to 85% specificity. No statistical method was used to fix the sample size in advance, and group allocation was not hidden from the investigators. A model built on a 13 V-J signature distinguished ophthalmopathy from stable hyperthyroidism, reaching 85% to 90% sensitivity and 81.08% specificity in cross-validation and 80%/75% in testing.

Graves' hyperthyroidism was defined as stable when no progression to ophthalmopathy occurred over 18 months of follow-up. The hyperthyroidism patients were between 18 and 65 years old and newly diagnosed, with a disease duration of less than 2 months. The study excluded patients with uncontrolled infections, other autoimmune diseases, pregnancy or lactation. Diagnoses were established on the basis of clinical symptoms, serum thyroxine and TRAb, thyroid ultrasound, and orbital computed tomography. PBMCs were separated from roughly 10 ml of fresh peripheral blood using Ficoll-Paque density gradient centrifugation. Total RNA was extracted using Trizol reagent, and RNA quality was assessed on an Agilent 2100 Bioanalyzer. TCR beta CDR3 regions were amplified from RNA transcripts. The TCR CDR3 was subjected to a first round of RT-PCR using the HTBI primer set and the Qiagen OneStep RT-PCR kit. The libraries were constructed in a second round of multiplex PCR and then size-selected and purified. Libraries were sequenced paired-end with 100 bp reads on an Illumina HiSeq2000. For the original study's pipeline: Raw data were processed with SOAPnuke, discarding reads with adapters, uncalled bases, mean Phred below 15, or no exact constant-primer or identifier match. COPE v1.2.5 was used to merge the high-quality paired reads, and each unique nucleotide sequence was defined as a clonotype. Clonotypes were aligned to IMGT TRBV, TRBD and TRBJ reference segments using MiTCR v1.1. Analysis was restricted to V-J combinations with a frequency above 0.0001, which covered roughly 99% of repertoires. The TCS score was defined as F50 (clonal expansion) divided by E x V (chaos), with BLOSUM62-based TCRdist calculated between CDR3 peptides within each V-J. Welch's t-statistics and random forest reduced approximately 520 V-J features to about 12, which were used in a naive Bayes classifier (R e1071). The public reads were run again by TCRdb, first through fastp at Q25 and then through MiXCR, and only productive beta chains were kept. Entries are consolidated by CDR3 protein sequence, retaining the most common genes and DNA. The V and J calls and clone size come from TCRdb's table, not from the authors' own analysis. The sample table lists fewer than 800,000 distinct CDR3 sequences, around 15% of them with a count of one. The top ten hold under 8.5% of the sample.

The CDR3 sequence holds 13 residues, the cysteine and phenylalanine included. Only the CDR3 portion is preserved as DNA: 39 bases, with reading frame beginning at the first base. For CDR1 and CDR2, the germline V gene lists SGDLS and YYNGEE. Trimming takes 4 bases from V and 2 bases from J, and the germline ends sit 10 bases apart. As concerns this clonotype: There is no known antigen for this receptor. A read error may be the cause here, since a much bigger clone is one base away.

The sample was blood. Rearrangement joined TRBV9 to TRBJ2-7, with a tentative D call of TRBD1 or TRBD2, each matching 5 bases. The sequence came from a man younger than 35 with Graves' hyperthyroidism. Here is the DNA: TGTGCCAGCAGCCGGGACGGTCCCTACGAGCAGTACTTC. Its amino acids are CASSRDGPYEQYF.